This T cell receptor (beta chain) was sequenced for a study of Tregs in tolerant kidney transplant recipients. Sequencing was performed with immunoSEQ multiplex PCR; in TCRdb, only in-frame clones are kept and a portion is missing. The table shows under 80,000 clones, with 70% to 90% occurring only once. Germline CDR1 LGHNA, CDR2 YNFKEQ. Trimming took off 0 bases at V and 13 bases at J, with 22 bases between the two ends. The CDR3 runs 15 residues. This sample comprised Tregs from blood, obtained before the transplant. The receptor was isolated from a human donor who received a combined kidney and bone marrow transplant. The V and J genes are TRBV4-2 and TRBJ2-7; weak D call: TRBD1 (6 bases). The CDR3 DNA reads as TGTGCCAGCAGCCAAGAACGTAGTGGGGCAGGGGCTCATTACTTC. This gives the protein CASSQERSGAGAHYF.